This T cell receptor (beta chain) derives from a study of PD-1 blockade in classical Hodgkin lymphoma (dated by TCRdb to 2018 to 2020). Study-level background: The study used CyTOF and TCR beta sequencing to define a peripheral blood immune signature of response to PD-1 blockade in classical Hodgkin lymphoma.

The sample's time point label is to be understood as: newly diagnosed, previously untreated cHL patient sample. CD8+ T cells were purified from thawed PBMCs by magnetic negative selection with a Miltenyi CD8+ T cell isolation kit. As a comparison group for the relapsed/refractory trial patients, PBMCs from patients with newly diagnosed, previously untreated classical Hodgkin lymphoma were sequenced. After peripheral blood was drawn into 8 mL Vacutainer Cell Preparation Tubes, PBMCs were isolated by centrifugation and then cryopreserved. Purified CD4+ and CD8+ fractions were prepared only for cases where an additional PBMC sample was available. Magnetically labelled cells were removed on LS columns in a quadroMACS separator, and the flow-through was retained as the purified fraction. The study at large found these results: Newly diagnosed patients were reported to have lower baseline TCR diversity than healthy donors, and relapsed/refractory patients were reported to have lower baseline TCR diversity still. The study was limited to a single clinical trial cohort, and causes of repertoire differences, possibly disease activity or prior therapy, remained undefined.

The CDR3 spans 15 residues, from the cysteine through the phenylalanine. The sequence is cut down to CDR3 DNA, 45 bases in frame from base 1. CDR1 and CDR2, per the germline V gene (reference sequence), are SEHNR and FQNEAQ. From V the trimming removes 3 bases and from J it removes 6 bases, while the gene matches leave 5 bases of the junction unaccounted for. Genomic DNA was isolated using the Qiagen DNeasy kit from unsorted PBMCs as well as from negatively selected CD4+ and CD8+ fractions. TCR beta CDR3 regions were subjected to amplification by immunoSEQ multiplex PCR with primers that anneal to V and J segments. A synthetic immune receptor repertoire was used to minimize amplification bias, and any remaining bias was removed computationally after sequencing. As for the authors' bioinformatics: Custom Python scripts were used to quantify repertoire diversity as the Shannon entropy index. Unsorted, CD4+ and CD8+ repertoires were analyzed separately, except for combined analyses in which CD4+ and CD8+ sequences were merged in silico. Entries here come from immuneACCESS through TCRdb and include only in-frame sequences with V and J called. Some clones fail to appear in such tables; in the studies checked, an unresolved V gene covers under half of the shortfall, and the cause of the remainder is unknown. The V and J calls and the clone size are those of that table, but D and trimming were determined from the DNA. Here the sample has roughly 21,000 clones; around nine tenths occur a single time. The ten largest clones add up to approximately 7% of the sample.

For this clone: There is no known antigen for this receptor. No quality values exist for individual bases; no much larger clone is one base distant.

The source is a human donor with classical Hodgkin lymphoma. This chain is built from TRBV7-9 and TRBJ2-1; 10 bases in the junction line up with TRBD2. Sequenced sample: CD8+ T cells from blood. The nucleotides read TGTGCCAGCAGCTTGCTAGCGGGAGTGTTCAATGAGCAGTTCTTC. Its protein product is CASSLLAGVFNEQFF.